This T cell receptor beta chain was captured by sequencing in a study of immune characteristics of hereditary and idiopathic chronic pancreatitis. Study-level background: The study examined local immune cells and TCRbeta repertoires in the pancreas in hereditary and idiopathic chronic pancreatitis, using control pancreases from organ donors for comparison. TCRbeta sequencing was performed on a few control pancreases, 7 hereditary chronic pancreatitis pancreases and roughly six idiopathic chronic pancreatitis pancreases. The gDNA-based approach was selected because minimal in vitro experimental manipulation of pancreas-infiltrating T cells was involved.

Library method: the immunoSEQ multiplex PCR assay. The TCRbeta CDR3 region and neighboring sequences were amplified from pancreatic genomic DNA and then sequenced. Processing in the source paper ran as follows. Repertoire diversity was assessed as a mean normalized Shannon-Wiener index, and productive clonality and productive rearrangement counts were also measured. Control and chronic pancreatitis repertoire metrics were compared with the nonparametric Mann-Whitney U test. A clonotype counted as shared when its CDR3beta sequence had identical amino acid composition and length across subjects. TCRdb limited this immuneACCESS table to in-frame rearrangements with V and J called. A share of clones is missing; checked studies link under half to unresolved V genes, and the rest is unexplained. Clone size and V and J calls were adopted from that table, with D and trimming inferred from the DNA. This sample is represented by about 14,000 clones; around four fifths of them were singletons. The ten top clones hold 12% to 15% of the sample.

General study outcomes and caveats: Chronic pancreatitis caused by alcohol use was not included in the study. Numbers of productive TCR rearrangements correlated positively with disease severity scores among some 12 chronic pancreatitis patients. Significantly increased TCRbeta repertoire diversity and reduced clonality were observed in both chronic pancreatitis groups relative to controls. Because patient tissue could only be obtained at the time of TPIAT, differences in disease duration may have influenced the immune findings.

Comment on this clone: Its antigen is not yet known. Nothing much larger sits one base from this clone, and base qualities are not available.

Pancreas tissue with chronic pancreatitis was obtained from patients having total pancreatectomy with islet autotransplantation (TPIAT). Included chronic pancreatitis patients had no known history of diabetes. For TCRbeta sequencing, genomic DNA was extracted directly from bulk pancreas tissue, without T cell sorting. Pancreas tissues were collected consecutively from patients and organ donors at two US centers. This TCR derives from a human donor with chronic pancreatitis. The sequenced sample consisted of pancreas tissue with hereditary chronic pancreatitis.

CDR3 loop: CASSPTGQGNEKLFF. In nucleotides, the sequence is TGTGCCAGCAGCCCTACTGGACAGGGTAATGAAAAACTGTTTTTT. Rearrangement joined TRBV28 to TRBJ1-4; 8 central bases correspond to TRBD1. The germline V gene provides CDR1 MDHEN and CDR2 SYDVKM. Clipping removes 6 bases from V and 4 bases from J, with 7 as the unmatched junction base count. The CDR3 covers 15 residues, taking in both the cysteine and the phenylalanine. Only the CDR3 DNA is retained, 45 bases long and in frame from the first base.